This T cell receptor (beta chain) is drawn from a study of cytomegalovirus exposure and HLA in healthy donors. PCR was performed using 60 Vbeta and 13 Jbeta primers. Clones were sequenced by immunoSEQ multiplex PCR, and TCRdb holds only the in-frame ones, with some missing. Here the sample spans around 74,000 clones, 70% to 80% being singletons. This clonotype was sampled from a middle-aged man in good health and CMV-seronegative. Sequencing input: PBMCs.

The CDR3 sequence is CASSRGGNQPQHF. Written as DNA, the CDR3 is TGTGCCAGCAGCAGGGGAGGAAATCAGCCCCAGCATTTT. J is TRBJ1-5 and V is TRBV5-4; D might be TRBD1 (5 bases). CDR1 is SGHNT, CDR2 YYREEE, per germline (reference sequence). V dropped 4 bases and J dropped 4 bases, with 9 bases sitting between them. The CDR3 has 13 amino acids. The entire variable domain, with the rest obtained from reference TRBV5-4 and TRBJ1-5, is as follows: ETGVTQSPTHLIKTRGQQVTLRCSSQSGHNTVSWYQQALGQGPQFIFQYYREEENGRGNFPPRFSGLQFPNYSSELNVNALELDDSALYLCASSRGGNQPQHFGDGTRLSIL.